A single sample is the source of the 8 T cell receptor beta chains below, sequenced in a study of shared clonotypes between healthy human individuals. The table came from immunoSEQ multiplex PCR; TCRdb's copy has only in-frame clones and leaves some out. The top ten hold 12% of the sample, which has around 510,000 clones, around 77% seen once. What was sequenced was PBMCs. All receptors derive from a woman in her thirties or forties in good health. Some clones in this sample may be carry-over from other donors' samples.

Turning to this clone: This sequence may be a read error, since a much larger clone differs from it by one base. V usage is TRBV27 and J usage is TRBJ2-3; D is unclear. V lost 0 bases to trimming and J lost 2 bases, with 0 bases between them. The CDR3 extends over 12 amino acids. Germline CDR1 and CDR2: MNHEY and SMNVEV (reference sequence). In nucleotides, the CDR3 is TGTGCCAGCAGTTTATCCACAGATACGCAGTATTTT. Its translation: CASSLSTDTQYF.

The rearrangement uses TRBV9 and TRBJ2-5, with 7 positions matching TRBD2. Per germline, CDR1 SGDLS and CDR2 YYNGEE. V was clipped by 3 bases and J by 1 base; unmatched bases: 12. The CDR3 contains 17 residues. The CDR3 reads CASSAGLTPLPQETQYF. The DNA of the CDR3 is TGTGCCAGCAGCGCGGGACTAACTCCATTGCCCCAAGAGACCCAGTACTTC.

Worth noting for this clone: This could be a read error, since a much larger clone is one nucleotide away. This sample includes further DNA sequences coding for the same CDR3. J is TRBJ2-7 and V is TRBV7-2; D call uncertain. V lost 5 bases and J lost 2, with 4 bases in between. The CDR3 is made up of 11 amino acids. Per the germline V gene, CDR1 is SGHTA and CDR2 is FQGNSA. The CDR3 bases are TGTGCCAGCAGCCCGGCCTACGAGCAGTACTTC. This encodes CASSPAYEQYF.

Concerning this clone itself: A single base separates this from a much larger clone, so it may be a read error. The chain recombines TRBV5-1 with TRBJ1-1, with a tentative D call TRBD1 (6 bases). The germline V and J ends were trimmed by 4 bases and 3 bases, with 10 bases remaining between them. The V gene's germline CDR1 is SGHRS and CDR2 YFSETQ. The CDR3 spans 13 residues. The CDR3: CASSMRGDTEAFF. CDR3 DNA: TGCGCCAGCAGCATGAGGGGGGACACTGAAGCTTTCTTT. The full variable domain, rest sourced from reference TRBV5-1 and TRBJ1-1, is KAGVTQTPRYLIKTRGQQVTLSCSPISGHRSVSWYQQTPGQGLQFLFEYFSETQRNKGNFPGRFSGRQFSNSRSEMNVSTLELGDSALYLCASSMRGDTEAFFGQGTRLTVV.

This clone has more than one count but fewer than ten. The rearrangement uses TRBV7-2 and TRBJ2-2; maybe TRBD2 (5 bases). CDR1 and CDR2 (germline): SGHTA, FQGNSA. Trimming shortened V by 5 bases and J by 5 bases, and 12 bases separated the two germline ends. The CDR3 has 14 amino acids. The CDR3 sequence is CASSQLVSTGELFF. The CDR3 bases are TGTGCCAGCAGCCAACTAGTATCGACCGGGGAGCTGTTTTTT.

The rearrangement joins TRBV4-1 to TRBJ1-1; TRBD1 matches at 7 bases. Germline-derived CDR1 and CDR2 are MGHRA and YSYEKL. The V gene end was trimmed by 6 bases and the J gene end by 0 bases; junction bases not matched to a gene: 4. The CDR3 covers 14 residues. CDR3 region: CASRMGQMNTEAFF. CDR3 nucleotides: TGCGCCAGCAGGATGGGACAGATGAACACTGAAGCTTTCTTT.

This clone was counted only a few times. This rearrangement joins TRBV27 to TRBJ2-2; D not certain. Trimming cost V 5 bases and J 1 base, with 11 bases left between them. The CDR3 sequence is 15 residues long. From germline, CDR1 is MNHEY and CDR2 SMNVEV (reference sequence). CDR3 residues: CASSPRVLNTGELFF. In DNA form, the CDR3 reads TGTGCCAGCAGTCCAAGGGTGTTGAACACCGGGGAGCTGTTTTTT.

The V gene is TRBV6-1, the J gene TRBJ2-7; D call uncertain. The CDR3 is 11 residues long. Deletions cut 8 bases from V and 3 bases from J, with 8 bases between. Germline CDR1 and CDR2: MNHNS and SASEGT. The CDR3 DNA is TGTGCCAGCGGGTCAGACTACGAGCAGTACTTC. Protein product: CASGSDYEQYF.